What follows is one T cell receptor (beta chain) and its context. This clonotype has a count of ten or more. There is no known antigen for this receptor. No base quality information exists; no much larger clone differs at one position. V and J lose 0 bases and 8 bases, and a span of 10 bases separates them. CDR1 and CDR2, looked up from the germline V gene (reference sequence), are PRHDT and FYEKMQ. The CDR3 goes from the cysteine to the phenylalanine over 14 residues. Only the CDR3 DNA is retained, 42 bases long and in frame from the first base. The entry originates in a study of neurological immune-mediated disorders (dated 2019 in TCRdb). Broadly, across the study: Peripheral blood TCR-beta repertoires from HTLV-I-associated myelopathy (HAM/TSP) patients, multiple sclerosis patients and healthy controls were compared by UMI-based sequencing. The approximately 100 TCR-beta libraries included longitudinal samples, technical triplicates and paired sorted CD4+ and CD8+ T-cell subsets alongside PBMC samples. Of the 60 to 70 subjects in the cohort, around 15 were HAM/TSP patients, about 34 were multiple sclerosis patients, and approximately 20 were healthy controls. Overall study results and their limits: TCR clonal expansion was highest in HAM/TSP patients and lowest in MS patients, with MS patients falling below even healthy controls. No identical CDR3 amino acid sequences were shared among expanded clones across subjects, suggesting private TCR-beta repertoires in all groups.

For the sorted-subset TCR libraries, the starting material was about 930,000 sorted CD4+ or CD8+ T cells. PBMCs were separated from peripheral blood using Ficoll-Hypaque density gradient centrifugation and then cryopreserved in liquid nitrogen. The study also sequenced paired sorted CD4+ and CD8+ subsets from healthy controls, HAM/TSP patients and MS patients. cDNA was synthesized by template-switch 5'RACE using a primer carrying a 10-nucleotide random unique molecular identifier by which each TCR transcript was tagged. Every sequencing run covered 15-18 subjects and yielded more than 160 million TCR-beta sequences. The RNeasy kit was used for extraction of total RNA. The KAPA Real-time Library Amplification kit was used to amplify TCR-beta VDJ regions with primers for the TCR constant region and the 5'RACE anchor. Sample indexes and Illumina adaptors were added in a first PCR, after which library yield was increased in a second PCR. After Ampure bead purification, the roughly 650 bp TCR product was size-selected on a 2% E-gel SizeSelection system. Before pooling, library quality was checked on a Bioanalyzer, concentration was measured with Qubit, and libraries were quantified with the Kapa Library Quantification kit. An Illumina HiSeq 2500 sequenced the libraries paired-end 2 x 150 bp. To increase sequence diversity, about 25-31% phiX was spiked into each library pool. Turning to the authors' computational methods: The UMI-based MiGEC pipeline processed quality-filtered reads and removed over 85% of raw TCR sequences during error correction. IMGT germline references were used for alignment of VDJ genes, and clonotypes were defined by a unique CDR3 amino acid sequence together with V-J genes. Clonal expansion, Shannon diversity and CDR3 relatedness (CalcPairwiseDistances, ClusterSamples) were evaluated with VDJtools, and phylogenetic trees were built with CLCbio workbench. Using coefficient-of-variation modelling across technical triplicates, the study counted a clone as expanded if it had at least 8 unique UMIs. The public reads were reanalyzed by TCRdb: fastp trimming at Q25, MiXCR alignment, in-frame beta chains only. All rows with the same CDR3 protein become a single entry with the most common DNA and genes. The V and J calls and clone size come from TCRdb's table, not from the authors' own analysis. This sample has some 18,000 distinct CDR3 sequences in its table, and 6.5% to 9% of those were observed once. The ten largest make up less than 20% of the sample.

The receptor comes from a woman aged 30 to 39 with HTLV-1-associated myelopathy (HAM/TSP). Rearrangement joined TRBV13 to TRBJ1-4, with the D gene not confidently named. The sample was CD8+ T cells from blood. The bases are TGTGCCAGCAGCTTAGGAGGGTTAGGAGAAAAACTGTTTTTT. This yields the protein CASSLGGLGEKLFF.